Shown below are 30 T cell receptor beta chains from a single sample sequenced in a study of T cells in Graves' hyperthyroidism and ophthalmopathy. TCR beta CDR3 sequences were amplified from RNA transcripts. The HTBI primer set drove a first-round RT-PCR of the TCR CDR3. Via MiXCR, TCRdb re-called the multiplex PCR reads, giving one row per CDR3 protein. The sample includes around 450,000 distinct CDR3 sequences, approximately 15% of them seen just once. Sequencing was performed on blood. Source of these receptors: a woman aged 18-29 years with Graves' hyperthyroidism.

About this clonotype itself: The junction differs from germline at one of its ends, possibly a read error. The gene calls are TRBV28 and TRBJ2-1; D unclear. CDR3 length: 11 amino acids. The V gene's germline CDR1 is MDHEN and CDR2 SYDVKM. CDR3: CASSRDNEQLF. As DNA, the CDR3 is TGTGCCAGCAGCCGAGACAATGAGCAGCTCTTC.

There are many counts of this clonotype. The V and J genes are TRBV20-1 and TRBJ2-7; tentatively, D is TRBD2 (6 bases). The V gene lost 5 bases and the J gene lost 0 bases, with 17 bases spanning the gap. This CDR3 comprises 15 residues. The germline V gene has CDR1 DFQATT and CDR2 SNEGSKA (reference sequence). The CDR3 here is CSAARRAGRSYEQYF. The CDR3 DNA is TGCAGTGCTGCTCGGCGAGCGGGCCGCTCCTACGAGCAGTACTTC.

In its sample, this clonotype was seen many times. The V call is TRBV12-3 or TRBV12-4, the J call TRBJ1-2; TRBD1 is a possible D gene (5 bases). The V end was cut by 3 bases, the J end by 4 bases, with 15 bases between. The CDR3 runs 15 residues. The chain's CDR3 is CASSLGGAAGYGYTF. CDR3 DNA sequence: TGTGCCAGCAGTTTGGGGGGAGCTGCCGGCTATGGCTACACCTTC.

This clonotype was picked up a small number of times. The chain combines TRBV12-3 or TRBV12-4 with TRBJ2-2; 10 bases align to TRBD2. With 3 bases clipped from V and 5 bases from J, the junction kept 6 bases outside the gene matches. The CDR3 is 16 amino acids. The CDR3 region is CASSLASGSFTGELFF. CDR3 nucleotide sequence: TGTGCCAGCAGTTTGGCTAGCGGGAGTTTTACCGGGGAGCTGTTTTTT.

This clonotype was recorded at least ten times. This rearrangement joins TRBV5-6 to TRBJ1-1; no clear D gene. CDR3 length equals 15 residues. Trimming removed 0 bases at V and 4 bases at J, with 13 bases between. Germline CDR1 is SGHDT and CDR2 is YYEEEE. The CDR3, as DNA: TGTGCCAGCAGCTTGGCCCCCCAGGCCGCCACTGAAGCTTTCTTT. This gives the protein CASSLAPQAATEAFF.

This clonotype occurred many times. This chain uses TRBV28 with TRBJ1-1; D remains unclear. CDR1 MDHEN and CDR2 SYDVKM come from the germline V gene. V was clipped by 7 bases and J by 4 bases, with 16 bases between them. The length of the CDR3 is 14 residues. The CDR3 is CASKSGERITEAFF. The CDR3, as DNA: TGTGCCAGCAAATCGGGAGAGAGGATCACTGAAGCTTTCTTT. The full variable domain, rest sourced from reference TRBV28 and TRBJ1-1, is DVKVTQSSRYLVKRTGEKVFLECVQDMDHENMFWYRQDPGLGLRLIYFSYDVKMKEKGDIPEGYSVSREKKERFSLILESASTNQTSMYLCASKSGERITEAFFGQGTRLTVV.

This clonotype has just a few counts. The rearrangement links TRBV25-1 to TRBJ2-2; weak D call: TRBD1 (6 bases). The CDR3 has 16 residues. V was pared by 2 bases and J by 2 bases, with 12 bases between. CDR1 is MGHDK, CDR2 SYGVNS, per germline. The CDR3 region has the DNA TGTGCCAGCAGTGAAGTAGCAGGGGATAACACCGGGGAGCTGTTTTTT. Encoded protein: CASSEVAGDNTGELFF.

This clonotype showed up many times. The CDR3 region is CSARRTGWAYNEQFF. The CDR3 DNA sequence: TGCAGTGCGCGCCGGACAGGGTGGGCCTACAATGAGCAGTTCTTC. The rearrangement joins TRBV20-1 to TRBJ2-1, with 8 bases that match TRBD1. This CDR3 region has 15 residues. J gave up 2 bases and V 6 bases, and 9 bases lay outside the gene matches. Germline CDR1 DFQATT, CDR2 SNEGSKA (reference sequence).

This clonotype was detected many times. This chain joins TRBV6-2 or TRBV6-3 and TRBJ1-2; 7 bases map to TRBD1. Germline V lookup: CDR1 MNHEY, CDR2 SVGEGT. CDR3 length equals 15 residues. V shed 2 bases, J shed 6 bases, and the junction held 9 bases outside the gene matches. CDR3 loop: CASSYGQELSDGYTF. The CDR3, as DNA: TGTGCCAGCAGTTACGGACAGGAGCTTTCCGATGGCTACACCTTC.

This clonotype was found many times. The CDR3 protein is CASSLALGGGPLEQYF. DNA of the CDR3: TGTGCCAGCAGCTTAGCGCTTGGGGGTGGCCCTCTCGAGCAGTACTTC. This rearrangement joins TRBV7-9 to TRBJ2-7; D tentatively reads TRBD1 or TRBD2 (5 bases each). CDR1 is SEHNR, CDR2 FQNEAQ, per germline (reference sequence). V lost 0 bases to trimming and J lost 6 bases, with 18 bases between them. This CDR3 is 16 amino acids long.

This clonotype was counted many times. V gene TRBV6-6 combines with J gene TRBJ2-5, with TRBD2 identical over 7 bases. With V trimmed by 0 bases and J by 7 bases, 8 bases remained unmatched. Germline V gives CDR1 MNHNY, CDR2 SVGAGI (reference sequence). The CDR3 contains 15 residues. The CDR3 DNA is TGTGCCAGCAGTTACTCGGGCGGGAGCAAGGGGACCCAGTACTTC. This encodes CASSYSGGSKGTQYF.

CDR3 region: CASSIGVGTGNQPQHF. Written as DNA, the CDR3 is TGTGCCAGTAGTATAGGAGTGGGAACAGGAAATCAGCCCCAGCATTTT. This chain uses TRBV19 with TRBJ1-5; maybe TRBD1 (5 bases). The CDR3 loop spans 16 amino acids. Germline loops: CDR1 LNHDA, CDR2 SQIVND (reference sequence). The V and J ends lost 1 base and 4 bases respectively, with 14 bases between them.

The chain uses TRBV19 and TRBJ2-6; TRBD1 matches 9 bases. Germline V gene lookup returns CDR1 LNHDA and CDR2 SQIVND (reference sequence). The CDR3 contains 19 residues. The ends lost 4 bases at V and 0 bases at J; junction bases unmatched: 10. CDR3 sequence: CASSTRRPGQGSGANVLTF. In nucleotides, the CDR3 is TGTGCCAGTAGTACTCGACGTCCGGGACAGGGCTCTGGGGCCAACGTCCTGACTTTC.

This clonotype was seen many times. The chain uses TRBV30 and TRBJ2-5, with a weak D call TRBD1 (5 bases). Germline V gene lookup returns CDR1 GTSNPN and CDR2 SVGIG (reference sequence). V dropped 0 bases and J dropped 5 bases, with 10 bases sitting between them. The CDR3 is 13 residues long. The CDR3 bases are TGTGCCTGGAGTGTGAGCAGGGCCGAGACCCAGTACTTC. This gives the protein CAWSVSRAETQYF.

The rearrangement joins TRBV7-6 to TRBJ2-1; the match to TRBD1 covers 7 bases. V lost 0 bases to trimming and J lost 4 bases; unmatched junction nucleotides: 9. Germline V lookup: CDR1 SGHVS, CDR2 FNYEAQ. The CDR3 runs 17 residues. CDR3 DNA sequence: TGTGCCAGCAGCTTAGCCATCCCGGGACAGATATACAATGAGCAGTTCTTC. It is translated as CASSLAIPGQIYNEQFF. Filled out from reference TRBV7-6 and TRBJ2-1, the complete variable domain reads GAGVSQSPRYKVTKRGQDVALRCDPISGHVSLYWYRQALGQGPEFLTYFNYEAQQDKSGLPNDRFSAERPEGSISTLTIQRTEQRDSAMYRCASSLAIPGQIYNEQFFGPGTRLTVL.

The rearrangement joins TRBV10-3 to TRBJ1-2; 8 nucleotides agree with TRBD1. Per the germline V gene, CDR1 is ENHRY and CDR2 is SYGVKD. The trim removed 3 bases at V and 7 bases at J, leaving 7 bases unmatched. This CDR3 is built from 14 residues. The CDR3 DNA follows: TGTGCCATCAGTGAACGACAGGGGTTAGGTGGCTACACCTTC. The encoded protein is CAISERQGLGGYTF.

This clonotype was counted ten times or more. This rearrangement joins TRBV7-8 to TRBJ1-5; possible D gene TRBD1, 6 bases. Germline V gene data show CDR1 as SGHVS and CDR2 as FQNEAQ. There are 17 residues in the CDR3. The ends were cut back, 5 bases at V and 5 bases at J, with 22 bases in the middle. The CDR3 protein is CASSHRLMGTIDQPQHF. The CDR3 DNA sequence: TGTGCCAGCAGCCATAGGTTAATGGGGACAATCGATCAGCCCCAGCATTTT. Looking up the rest from reference TRBV7-8 and TRBJ1-5 gives the full variable domain: GAGVSQSPRYKVAKRGQDVALRCDPISGHVSLFWYQQALGQGPEFLTYFQNEAQLDKSGLPSDRFFAERPEGSVSTLKIQRTQQEDSAVYLCASSHRLMGTIDQPQHFGDGTRLSIL.

This sequence joins TRBV9 and TRBJ2-2; 8 bases fit TRBD2. In germline, CDR1 is SGDLS, CDR2 YYNGEE. Trimming cost V 4 bases and J 3 bases; bases outside gene matches: 11. The CDR3 consists of 17 residues. The CDR3 DNA reads as TGTGCCAGCAGCCCTCGGTTGGGGACTAGTGACACCGGGGAGCTGTTTTTT. This translates into CASSPRLGTSDTGELFF.

This clonotype was observed at least ten times. The chain has TRBV6-5 and TRBJ2-5; D not resolved. CDR1 is MNHEY and CDR2 is SVGAGI in the germline V gene. The CDR3 runs 15 residues. Trimming left V 0 bases short and J 1 base short, with 9 bases between. The CDR3 nucleotides are TGTGCCAGCAGTTACTCGGGGTCAATCCAAGAGACCCAGTACTTC. It translates to CASSYSGSIQETQYF.

This clonotype was counted many times. The rearrangement links TRBV11-2 to TRBJ2-1, with 8 bases fitting TRBD2. The length of the CDR3 is 15 residues. CDR1 and CDR2 from the germline V gene are SGHAT and FQNNGV. Losses at the gene ends were 3 bases for V and 8 bases for J; bases not matched to a gene: 9. CDR3 loop: CASSFGWSGSYEQFF. CDR3 DNA sequence: TGTGCCAGCAGCTTCGGTTGGAGCGGGAGCTATGAGCAGTTCTTC.

This chain uses TRBV5-1 with TRBJ2-1; 8 positions agree with TRBD1. CDR3 length: 13 residues. Germline CDR1 is SGHRS and CDR2 is YFSETQ. The junction had 5 bases not matched to a gene; V was cut back by 4 bases and J by 8 bases. As DNA, the CDR3 is TGCGCCAGCAGCCGACAGGGGCGGGATGAGCAGTTCTTC. Translated, it gives CASSRQGRDEQFF.

This clonotype occurred many times. V gene TRBV28 combines with J gene TRBJ2-7; D remains ambiguous. CDR3 length: 13 residues. Germline lookup yields CDR1 MDHEN and CDR2 SYDVKM. V lost 4 bases and J lost 1, with 8 bases in between. In DNA form, the CDR3 reads TGTGCCAGCAGTTCCTCAAATTCCTACGAGCAGTACTTC. Its protein product is CASSSSNSYEQYF.

Details on this clonotype: One junction end does not reproduce the germline sequence, and a read error may be involved. The gene calls are TRBV7-2 and TRBJ2-1, with TRBD2 as a possible D gene (6 bases). This CDR3 has 15 residues. Germline CDR1 reads SGHTA; CDR2 reads FQGNSA. CDR3 region: CASSSGTLAYNEQFF. CDR3 in DNA: TGCGCCAGCAGCTCAGGGACTTTAGCCTACAATGAGCAGTTCTTC.

This clonotype was recorded a few times. The chain links TRBV4-3 to TRBJ2-1; D is perhaps TRBD1 (5 bases). Germline V lookup: CDR1 LGHNA, CDR2 YSLEER. Between the trimmed V and J ends, which lost 2 bases and 6 bases, there was a span of 17 bases. This CDR3 has 16 residues. The DNA of the CDR3 is TGCGCCAGCAGCCAAAAATATCAGGGCTGGGCCAATGAGCAGTTCTTC. This encodes CASSQKYQGWANEQFF.

This clonotype was found many times. The genes are TRBV2 and TRBJ2-7; TRBD2 is a possible D gene (5 bases). V lost 4 bases to trimming and J lost 1 base, with 17 bases between them. CDR3 length: 16 amino acids. Germline loops: CDR1 SNHLY, CDR2 FYNNEI. The CDR3 here is CASSGAVRAVSYEQYF. CDR3 in DNA: TGTGCCAGCAGTGGGGCAGTGAGGGCGGTATCCTACGAGCAGTACTTC.

This clonotype was detected many times. V is TRBV5-1 and J is TRBJ2-1, with TRBD1 identical over 9 bases. The CDR3 extends over 15 amino acids. V trimming: 2 bases; J trimming: 6 bases; junction bases outside the gene matches: 6. Germline CDR1 reads SGHRS; CDR2 reads YFSETQ. The CDR3 sequence is CASSLGQGKSNEQFF. As DNA, the CDR3 is TGCGCCAGCAGCTTAGGACAGGGGAAGAGCAATGAGCAGTTCTTC.

A word on this clonotype: Since a much larger clone is just one base distant, this may be a read error. The chain has TRBV9 and TRBJ2-7; D possibly corresponds to TRBD2 (5 bases). Trimming took off 7 bases at V and 2 bases at J, with 13 bases between the two ends. There are 13 residues in the CDR3. CDR1 and CDR2 (germline): SGDLS, YYNGEE. CDR3 DNA sequence: TGTGCCAGCGCAGTGGACTCCCCCTACGAGCAGTACTTC. It yields the protein CASAVDSPYEQYF.

This clonotype was counted between two and nine times. This chain uses TRBV7-9 with TRBJ1-2; 10 nucleotides agree with TRBD1. The length of the CDR3 is 15 residues. Germline V lookup: CDR1 SEHNR, CDR2 FQNEAQ (reference sequence). V shed 1 base and J 7 bases; nucleotides not matched to a gene: 6. The CDR3 sequence is CASSLGGQGETGYTF. Here the CDR3 DNA reads TGTGCCAGCAGCTTAGGAGGACAGGGGGAAACTGGCTACACCTTC.

This clonotype occurred a few times. The chain joins TRBV19 to TRBJ1-5; tentatively, D is TRBD1 (5 bases). CDR3 size: 18 residues. Germline V gene data show CDR1 as LNHDA and CDR2 as SQIVND (reference sequence). Trimming left V 3 bases short and J 4 bases short, with 22 bases between. CDR3 amino acids: CASSISSGGTALNQPQHF. Written as DNA, the CDR3 is TGTGCCAGTAGTATTTCGAGTGGGGGGACTGCCCTTAATCAGCCCCAGCATTTT.

In regard to this clonotype: A read error may be the cause here, since a much bigger clone is one base away. In this CDR3 the conserved last residue, phenylalanine or tryptophan, is missing, so a read error is likely. The chain uses TRBV19 and TRBJ1-1; no clear D gene. Germline CDR1 is LNHDA and CDR2 is SQIVND (reference sequence). The CDR3 length is 15 residues. V was pared by 7 bases and J by 3 bases, with 18 bases between. This CDR3 reads CASTPYWGTHTEAFL. In DNA form, the CDR3 reads TGTGCCAGTACCCCTTATTGGGGAACTCACACTGAAGCTTTCCTT.